Described below is a single T cell receptor beta chain sequence and its context. Its antigen is still unknown. Base qualities were left out, and no much larger clone turns up one base away. Taken from the germline V gene (reference sequence), the CDR1 and CDR2 loops are DFQATT and SNEGSKA. Relative to germline, V is 1 base shorter and J is 3 bases shorter, with 16 bases between their ends. Counted from cysteine to phenylalanine, this CDR3 has 15 amino acids. The read is trimmed to its CDR3 DNA, 45 bases read in frame from base 1. These data come from a study of blood T cells in healthy people across ages (dated by TCRdb to the mid-2010s). Regarding the study in general: In model experiments, template switching captured about one uniquely barcoded TCR beta cDNA molecule for every two T cells. The study measured age-related changes in TCR beta repertoire diversity using deep sequencing normalized with unique cDNA molecular identifiers. The donors were split into four age groups: young (average around 17 years), middle-aged (nearly 40), aged (over 55) and long-lived (approximately 80). To avoid experimental bias, donors of different ages were spread randomly across the sequencing lanes. For two donors (one aged 18 to 30 and one aged 80 or older), the study analyzed two additional independent replicas of 1 million unique cDNA reads from the same blood draw.

To prepare the library, 5' RACE was applied. The sequencing machine was an Illumina HiSeq 2500. A second PCR of about 6 to 12 cycles was run with a J-beta primer mix and a sample-barcoded 5' primer. A unique molecular identifier was introduced onto each TCR beta cDNA molecule by a template-switch 5' adaptor carrying 12 random nucleotides. Each sample yielded at least 3 million CDR3-containing paired-end reads. First-strand cDNA was synthesized from all RNA with the Mint cDNA synthesis kit, primed by a TRBC-specific oligonucleotide. After uracil-DNA glycosylase treatment, a first 18-cycle PCR used universal primers M1SS and BC2_uni_R on all cDNA. The authors processed their data as follows. Normalization of each sample was performed by random selection of 1 million high-quality reads, each carrying a distinct molecular identifier. Instead of being binned into consensus sequences, reads that shared molecular identifiers were thrown out. MiTCR, set to a Q25 quality threshold and the strictest error-elimination algorithm, was used for CDR3 identification, clonotype clustering and error correction. A nonparametric unseen species model using Euler transformation provided a lower-bound estimate of total TCR beta diversity. The public reads were reanalyzed by TCRdb: fastp trimming at Q25, MiXCR alignment, in-frame beta chains only. Each CDR3 protein gets just one entry, which takes the most common genes and DNA from the rows behind it. None of the V and J calls come from the authors' own analysis; TCRdb made them. This sample holds about a million distinct CDR3 sequences; roughly half were observed only once. The ten largest clones add up to 20% to 25% of the sample.

The paper's findings and limits, for the study overall: Observed TCR beta diversity correlated strongly with the percentage of naive T cells measured by flow cytometry. As age increased, observed TCR beta diversity per million T cells dropped in a roughly linear way, and a significant reduction was already evident by age 40. The long-lived group showed more naive CD4+ T cells, fewer expanded clones and increased TCR diversity than the aged group, suggesting age selection. Estimates of total diversity based on one million sequenced T cells were regarded as lower bounds and as underestimates. Since profiling was done on bulk unsorted PBMCs, naive and antigen-experienced compartments could not be conclusively compared. The CMV infection status of donors was not known, potentially confounding age-related changes in expanded clonotypes.

Systemically healthy Caucasian individuals from Russia, 35 to 40 in total and aged roughly 6 to 90 years, were included as donors. Approximately 11 milliliters of peripheral blood were drawn from each donor into EDTA-treated Vacutainer tubes. Ficoll-Paque density-gradient centrifugation was used to isolate PBMCs, with at least 6.5 million per sample. Total RNA, at least 5.5 micrograms per sample, was extracted from PBMCs with Trizol reagent. For every donor, an aliquot of PBMCs went through flow cytometry to measure the percentages of naive CD45RAhigh/CD27high T cells. The sequencing sample was made of blood. Recombination linked TRBV20-1 to TRBJ2-7, with a weak D call of TRBD2 (6 bases match). The TCR was taken from a woman aged 55-70 years in good health. The sequence in DNA is TGCAGTGCTAGAGCGTTTGGGACTCCTCTCTACGAGCAGTACTTC. Its translation reads: CSARAFGTPLYEQYF.